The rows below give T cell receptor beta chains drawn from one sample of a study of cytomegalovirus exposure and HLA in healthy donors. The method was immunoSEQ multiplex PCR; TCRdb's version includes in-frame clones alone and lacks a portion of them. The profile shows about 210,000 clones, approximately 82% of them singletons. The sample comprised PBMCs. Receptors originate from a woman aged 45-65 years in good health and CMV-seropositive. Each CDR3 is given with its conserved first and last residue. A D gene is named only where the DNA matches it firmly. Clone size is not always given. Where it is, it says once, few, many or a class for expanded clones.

CDR3aa: CASSFTGRANTEAFF
CDR3nt: TGTGCCAGCAGTTTCACAGGGAGGGCGAACACTGAAGCTTTCTTT
j_gene: TRBJ1-1
d_gene: NA
v_gene: TRBV25-1
abundance: NA

CDR3aa: CASSKDRGISYEQYF
CDR3nt: TGTGCCAGCAGTAAGGACAGGGGTATTTCCTACGAGCAGTACTTC
j_gene: TRBJ2-7
d_gene: TRBD1
v_gene: TRBV28
abundance: NA

CDR3aa: CSPGRKGVYGYTF
CDR3nt: TGCAGCCCCGGCAGGAAAGGGGTCTATGGCTACACCTTC
j_gene: TRBJ1-2
d_gene: NA
v_gene: TRBV29-1
abundance: NA

CDR3aa: CSVLYSGANVLTF
CDR3nt: TGCAGCGTCCTGTACTCTGGGGCCAACGTCCTGACTTTC
j_gene: TRBJ2-6
d_gene: NA
v_gene: TRBV29-1
abundance: NA

CDR3aa: CASSQDRAGDEQYF
CDR3nt: TGCGCCAGCAGCCAAGATCGGGCAGGGGACGAGCAGTACTTC
j_gene: TRBJ2-7
d_gene: NA
v_gene: TRBV4-3
abundance: few

CDR3aa: CASRPGQAGNQPQHF
CDR3nt: TGTGCCAGTAGACCCGGACAGGCAGGAAATCAGCCCCAGCATTTT
j_gene: TRBJ1-5
d_gene: TRBD1
v_gene: TRBV19
abundance: NA

CDR3aa: CASSQGRQGLDYGYTF
CDR3nt: TGCGCCAGCAGCCAAGGTCGACAGGGCTTAGACTATGGCTACACCTTC
j_gene: TRBJ1-2
d_gene: TRBD1
v_gene: TRBV4-1
abundance: once

CDR3aa: CASSQMAGRGNEKLFF
CDR3nt: TGCGCCAGCAGCCAGATGGCAGGGCGGGGTAATGAAAAACTGTTTTTT
j_gene: TRBJ1-4
d_gene: NA
v_gene: TRBV5-1
abundance: NA

CDR3aa: CASSSRQTSSGNTIYF
CDR3nt: TGCGCCAGCAGCTCCCGACAGACAAGCTCTGGAAACACCATATATTTT
j_gene: TRBJ1-3
d_gene: NA
v_gene: TRBV5-1
abundance: NA

CDR3aa: CASSLGTGFSGANVLTF
CDR3nt: TGTGCCAGCAGCTTAGGTACAGGGTTTTCTGGGGCCAACGTCCTGACTTTC
j_gene: TRBJ2-6
d_gene: NA
v_gene: TRBV7-3
abundance: NA

CDR3aa: CASSGDSQNIQYF
CDR3nt: TGTGCCAGCAGCGGGGACAGCCAAAACATTCAGTACTTC
j_gene: TRBJ2-4
d_gene: TRBD1
v_gene: TRBV7-9
abundance: NA

CDR3aa: CSATGVANEQYF
CDR3nt: TGCAGCGCCACGGGGGTTGCAAACGAGCAGTACTTC
j_gene: TRBJ2-7
d_gene: NA
v_gene: TRBV29-1
abundance: NA

CDR3aa: CASSRPGTDSYEQYF
CDR3nt: TGTGCCAGCAGCCGCCCCGGGACAGACTCCTACGAGCAGTACTTC
j_gene: TRBJ2-7
d_gene: TRBD1
v_gene: TRBV14
abundance: once

CDR3aa: CASSQVLNQPQHF
CDR3nt: TGTGCCAGCAGTCAGGTACTCAATCAGCCCCAGCATTTT
j_gene: TRBJ1-5
d_gene: NA
v_gene: TRBV7-2
abundance: NA

CDR3aa: CASSPWTGRTNEKLFF
CDR3nt: TGTGCCAGCAGCCCCTGGACAGGGAGAACTAATGAAAAACTGTTTTTT
j_gene: TRBJ1-4
d_gene: TRBD1
v_gene: TRBV5-4
abundance: few

CDR3aa: CAISESVGIAGDTQYF
CDR3nt: TGTGCCATCAGTGAGTCAGTCGGGATAGCGGGGGATACGCAGTATTTT
j_gene: TRBJ2-3
d_gene: TRBD2
v_gene: TRBV10-3
abundance: few

CDR3aa: CASSLAQASGANVLTF
CDR3nt: TGCGCCAGCAGCTTGGCCCAGGCGTCTGGGGCCAACGTCCTGACTTTC
j_gene: TRBJ2-6
d_gene: NA
v_gene: TRBV5-1
abundance: NA

CDR3aa: CAYRGSGYSGNTIYF
CDR3nt: TGTGCCTACCGGGGGAGCGGTTACTCTGGAAACACCATATATTTT
j_gene: TRBJ1-3
d_gene: NA
v_gene: TRBV30
abundance: NA

CDR3aa: CASSRNDRGEGDTQYF
CDR3nt: TGTGCCAGCAGCCGAAACGACAGGGGTGAGGGAGATACGCAGTATTTT
j_gene: TRBJ2-3
d_gene: TRBD1
v_gene: TRBV11-2
abundance: NA

CDR3aa: CAWILLRQGNTEAFF
CDR3nt: TGTGCCTGGATTCTACTCCGACAGGGTAACACTGAAGCTTTCTTT
j_gene: TRBJ1-1
d_gene: TRBD1
v_gene: TRBV30
abundance: once

CDR3aa: CASSQGAGGGGETQYF
CDR3nt: TGTGCCAGCAGCCAAGGAGCGGGCGGGGGAGGTGAGACCCAGTACTTC
j_gene: TRBJ2-5
d_gene: TRBD2
v_gene: TRBV4-1
abundance: NA

CDR3aa: CASSLRGFGTEAFF
CDR3nt: TGTGCCAGCAGTTTACGGGGGTTCGGAACTGAAGCTTTCTTT
j_gene: TRBJ1-1
d_gene: NA
v_gene: TRBV27
abundance: NA

CDR3aa: CASSGPGGAEAFF
CDR3nt: TGTGCCAGCAGCGGGCCCGGAGGTGCTGAAGCTTTCTTT
j_gene: TRBJ1-1
d_gene: NA
v_gene: TRBV9
abundance: NA

CDR3aa: CASDPRPPLVYGYTF
CDR3nt: TGTGCCAGCGACCCCAGGCCCCCGCTCGTATATGGCTACACCTTC
j_gene: TRBJ1-2
d_gene: NA
v_gene: TRBV25-1
abundance: few

CDR3aa: CASSSPKPRDRGAHF
CDR3nt: TGTGCCAGCAGTTCACCCAAGCCCCGGGACAGGGGGGCCCACTTC
j_gene: TRBJ1-2
d_gene: TRBD1
v_gene: TRBV6-6
abundance: NA

CDR3aa: CASSEVGRGRPSTDTQYF
CDR3nt: TGTGCCAGCAGTGAAGTCGGGCGGGGGCGACCTAGCACAGATACGCAGTATTTT
j_gene: TRBJ2-3
d_gene: NA
v_gene: TRBV6-1
abundance: NA